This TCR beta chain stems from a study of preoperative IRX-2 immunotherapy in early breast cancer. Treatment meaning: preoperative locoregional IRX-2 cytokine immunotherapy. This phase Ib study tested locoregional IRX-2 cytokine immunotherapy given before surgery. Germline V gene data show CDR1 as MNHGY and CDR2 as SAAAGT. The CDR3 extends over 13 amino acids. Trimming cost V 5 bases and J 3 bases, with 8 bases left between them. The protocol was immunoSEQ multiplex PCR, while the TCRdb copy is restricted to in-frame clones and leaves out a portion. The sample holds around 25,000 clones; approximately 72% are singletons and the top ten take 6% to 8.5%.

The TCR was taken from a human donor with breast cancer. The sequencing here drew on lymph node tissue, taken after IRX-2 immunotherapy. The rearrangement links TRBV6-8 to TRBJ1-5; D is ambiguous. CDR3 loop: CASSLQSNQPQHF. CDR3 in DNA: TGTGCCAGCAGTCTACAGTCCAATCAGCCCCAGCATTTT.